Presented here are 12 T cell receptor beta chains from one specimen sequenced in a study of blood T cells in healthy people across ages. It was with a sample-barcoded 5' primer and a J-beta primer mix that a second PCR of about 7 to 12 cycles was run. TCRdb re-analysed the 5' RACE reads in MiXCR, keeping a single row per CDR3 protein. The table includes about 2 million distinct CDR3 sequences, approximately 50% detected once. Sequencing was performed on blood. These receptor sequences come from a woman aged 40 to 50 in good health.

V usage is TRBV7-9 and J usage is TRBJ2-5; D might be TRBD1 or TRBD2, each matching 5 bases. V lost 5 bases to trimming and J lost 4 bases, with 23 bases between them. The CDR3 extends over 17 amino acids. CDR1 and CDR2 (germline): SEHNR, FQNEAQ (reference sequence). The CDR3, as DNA: TGTGCCAGCAGCCCCAAGGGGACCCTGGAGGAGAGAGAGACCCAGTACTTC. It codes for CASSPKGTLEERETQYF.

V gene TRBV6-5 combines with J gene TRBJ1-2; D is perhaps TRBD1 (6 bases). The CDR3 sequence is 13 residues long. Trimming took 6 bases from V and 8 from J, leaving 16 bases between them. Germline CDR1 is MNHEY and CDR2 is SVGAGI. In DNA form, the CDR3 reads TGTGCCAGCAGCCTACAGGGCTGGAAGGGCTACACCTTC. Residues: CASSLQGWKGYTF.

J is TRBJ2-4 and V is TRBV7-8; D unclear. Germline loops: CDR1 SGHVS, CDR2 FQNEAQ. The CDR3 covers 13 residues. V lost 1 base to trimming and J lost 13 bases, with 14 bases between them. CDR3 loop: CASSLVSDNEQYF. The CDR3 DNA reads TGTGCCAGCAGCTTAGTAAGCGACAATGAGCAGTACTTC. Using reference TRBV7-8 and TRBJ2-4 for the parts outside the CDR3, the full variable domain is GAGVSQSPRYKVAKRGQDVALRCDPISGHVSLFWYQQALGQGPEFLTYFQNEAQLDKSGLPSDRFFAERPEGSVSTLKIQRTQQEDSAVYLCASSLVSDNEQYFGAGTRLSVL.

This sequence joins TRBV12-3 or TRBV12-4 and TRBJ1-5, with a tentative D call TRBD1 (5 bases). V was clipped by 7 bases and J by 0 bases, with 13 bases between them. The CDR3 is 15 amino acids. The CDR3 here is CASTAGRSSNQPQHF. DNA of the CDR3: TGTGCCAGCACCGCGGGACGGAGTAGCAATCAGCCCCAGCATTTT.

The rearrangement links TRBV6-1 to TRBJ1-4; D is ambiguous. The CDR3 runs 14 residues. Germline-derived CDR1 and CDR2 are MNHNS and SASEGT. The ends were cut back, 1 base at V and 7 bases at J, with 10 bases in the middle. CDR3 bases: TGTGCCAGCAGTGAAGGCCCTGGTAGTGAAAAACTGTTTTTT. It codes for CASSEGPGSEKLFF.

This chain joins TRBV9 and TRBJ2-5, with a possible D match to TRBD2 (5 bases). Per germline, CDR1 SGDLS and CDR2 YYNGEE. The CDR3 has 14 amino acids. The V gene lost 4 bases and the J gene lost 2 bases, with 12 bases spanning the gap. Here the CDR3 reads CASSFGVIQETQYF. The CDR3 nucleotides read TGTGCCAGCAGCTTCGGGGTCATTCAAGAGACCCAGTACTTC.

This clonotype was observed a few times. V is TRBV12-3 or TRBV12-4 and J is TRBJ2-5, with D tentatively TRBD2 (6 bases). This CDR3 spans 15 amino acids. Trimming removed 3 bases at V and 5 bases at J, with 16 bases between. CDR3 in amino acids: CASSLSGTPMETQYF. The CDR3 nucleotides read TGTGCCAGCAGTTTGTCCGGGACTCCAATGGAGACCCAGTACTTC.

There are a few counts of this clonotype. The chain has TRBV11-2 and TRBJ2-4, with D maybe TRBD2 (7 bases). Germline loops: CDR1 SGHAT, CDR2 FQNNGV. V was clipped by 1 base and J by 1 base, with 11 bases between them. The CDR3 has 16 residues. The CDR3 is CASSLGEGVAKNIQYF. The DNA of the CDR3 is TGTGCCAGCAGCTTAGGGGAGGGGGTGGCCAAAAACATTCAGTACTTC. The whole variable domain, filled in from reference TRBV11-2 and TRBJ2-4, reads EAGVAQSPRYKIIEKRQSVAFWCNPISGHATLYWYQQILGQGPKLLIQFQNNGVVDDSQLPKDRFSAERLKGVDSTLKIQPAKLEDSAVYLCASSLGEGVAKNIQYFGAGTRLSVL.

The V call is TRBV12-3 or TRBV12-4, the J call TRBJ2-4; D gene uncertain. The CDR3 contains 16 residues. Trimming removed 3 bases at V and 0 bases at J, with 12 bases between. CDR3 protein: CASSFAVSIAKNIQYF. The CDR3 DNA sequence: TGTGCCAGCAGTTTCGCCGTTTCCATAGCCAAAAACATTCAGTACTTC.

This chain links TRBV7-6 with TRBJ2-3, with D maybe TRBD2 (6 bases). CDR1 and CDR2 from the germline V gene are SGHVS and FNYEAQ. The CDR3 runs 14 residues. The V end lost 10 bases, the J end lost 0 bases, and 14 bases lay between the germline ends. CDR3 in DNA: TGTGCCATCGGGGGTGATACTAGCACAGATACGCAGTATTTT. Amino acid sequence: CAIGGDTSTDTQYF.

The sample holds a few counts of this clonotype. The chain has TRBV3-1 and TRBJ1-2; 8 nucleotides agree with TRBD1. This CDR3 comprises 15 residues. Germline assignment: CDR1 LGHDT and CDR2 YNNKEL (reference sequence). The junction had 10 bases not matched to a gene; V was cut back by 4 bases and J by 6 bases. Here the CDR3 DNA reads TGTGCCAGCAGCCGCACTGGGACAGGTACCAATGGCTACACCTTC. Translated, it gives CASSRTGTGTNGYTF.

V and J are TRBV6-1 and TRBJ2-7; unclear D gene. In germline, CDR1 is MNHNS, CDR2 SASEGT. The ends were cut back, 7 bases at V and 5 bases at J, with 12 bases in the middle. This CDR3 contains 12 residues. The CDR3 here is CASIELIDEQYF. The CDR3 DNA reads TGTGCCAGCATTGAGTTAATAGACGAGCAGTACTTC.